Given below is one T cell receptor beta chain in context. The CDR3 covers 15 residues. The V segment lost 3 bases and the J segment 2 bases; nucleotides outside the gene matches: 7. The germline V gene has CDR1 LNHDA and CDR2 SQIVND (reference sequence). RNA transcripts provided the template for amplifying TCR beta CDR3 regions. The workflow started with a first-round RT-PCR run with HTBI primers and then moved on to a second-round multiplex PCR. From the multiplex PCR reads, TCRdb called clonotypes with MiXCR, one entry per CDR3 protein. The data show a few hundred thousand distinct CDR3 sequences, just under 40% seen once. The data derive from a study of Graves' ophthalmopathy and Graves' hyperthyroidism.

The chain has TRBV19 and TRBJ2-7; TRBD1 aligns across 7 bases. The source is an adult man with Graves' hyperthyroidism. Sequencing was done on a sample of peripheral blood or thyroid tissue (not recorded which). CDR3 region: CASSMIRDRTYEQYF. CDR3 nucleotide sequence: TGTGCCAGTAGTATGATCCGGGACAGAACCTACGAGCAGTACTTC.